This T cell receptor (beta chain) appears in the sequencing data of a study of shared clonotypes between healthy human individuals. Study-level information: The study enrolled a couple of women and three men aged 18 to 49.

Per the original data handling: Filtering differed because ImmunoSEQ produced junction-only sequences that carried no quality scores. Measured with immunoSEQ multiplex PCR; TCRdb has only the in-frame clones, and not every one. The V and J calls and clone size are taken from that table; D and trimming were inferred from the DNA. The data hold around 720,000 clones, with around four fifths observed a single time. The CDR3 spans 13 residues. V lost 2 bases and J lost 13, with 17 bases in between. Germline lookup yields CDR1 MDHEN and CDR2 SYDVKM. The rearrangement joins TRBV28 to TRBJ1-2, with D possibly matching TRBD1 (5 bases). Sequenced: memory CD4+ T cells sorted from blood. Subset in this sample: CD45RA-negative fraction. This TCR was sampled from a woman aged 25 to 39 in good health. CDR3 region: CASSLPTGPRPTF. CDR3 DNA sequence: TGTGCCAGCAGTTTACCCACGGGGCCTCGGCCCACCTTC.